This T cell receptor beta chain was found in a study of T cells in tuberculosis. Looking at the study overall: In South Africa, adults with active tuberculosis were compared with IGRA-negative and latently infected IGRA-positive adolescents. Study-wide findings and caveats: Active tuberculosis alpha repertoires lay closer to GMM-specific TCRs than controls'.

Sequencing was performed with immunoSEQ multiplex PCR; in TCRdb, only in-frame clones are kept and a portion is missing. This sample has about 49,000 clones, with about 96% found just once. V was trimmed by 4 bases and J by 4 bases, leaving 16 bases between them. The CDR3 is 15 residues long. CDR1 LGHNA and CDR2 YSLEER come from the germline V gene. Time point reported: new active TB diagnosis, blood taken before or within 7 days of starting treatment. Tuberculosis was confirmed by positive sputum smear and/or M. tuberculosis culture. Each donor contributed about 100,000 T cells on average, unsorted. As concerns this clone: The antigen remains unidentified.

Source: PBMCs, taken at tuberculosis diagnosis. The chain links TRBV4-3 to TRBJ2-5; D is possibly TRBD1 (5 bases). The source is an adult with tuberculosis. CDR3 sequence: CASSRGPALGETQYF. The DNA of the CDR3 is TGCGCCAGCAGCCGGGGCCCTGCCCTGGGAGAGACCCAGTACTTC.